Listed here are 10 T cell receptor beta chains from one sample, sequenced in a study of blood T cell repertoires in COVID-19. The method was immunoSEQ multiplex PCR; TCRdb's version includes in-frame clones alone and lacks a portion of them. Of about 180,000 clones in the sample, over 70% were seen once. The sample consisted of peripheral blood. The receptors were gathered from a woman aged 35 to 49 with COVID-19, enrolled during active disease.

This chain joins TRBV5-1 and TRBJ1-4; no firm D call. This CDR3 is 13 amino acids long. Trimming took off 4 bases at V and 6 bases at J, with 10 bases between the two ends. CDR1 SGHRS and CDR2 YFSETQ come from the germline V gene. CDR3 coding DNA: TGCGCCAGCAGCCCCGGGATTGATGAAAAACTGTTTTTT. It yields the protein CASSPGIDEKLFF. Together with reference TRBV5-1 and TRBJ1-4, the CDR3 gives the full variable domain: KAGVTQTPRYLIKTRGQQVTLSCSPISGHRSVSWYQQTPGQGLQFLFEYFSETQRNKGNFPGRFSGRQFSNSRSEMNVSTLELGDSALYLCASSPGIDEKLFFGSGTQLSVL.

The V call is TRBV6-5, the J call TRBJ1-1; D is ambiguous. Germline values: CDR1 MNHEY, CDR2 SVGAGI. V lost 2 bases and J lost 0, with 10 bases in between. The length of the CDR3 is 15 residues. CDR3 loop: CASSYESDMNTEAFF. The CDR3 DNA is TGTGCCAGCAGTTACGAGTCAGACATGAACACTGAAGCTTTCTTT.

This clone was observed once. The V call is TRBV6-5, the J call TRBJ2-1, with a weak D call TRBD1 (6 bases). Germline CDR1 and CDR2: MNHEY and SVGAGI. The V end lost 8 bases, the J end lost 5 bases, and 19 bases lay between the germline ends. The CDR3 is 15 residues long. The CDR3 spells CASWRGGSSHNEQFF. DNA of the CDR3: TGTGCCAGCTGGAGAGGGGGATCCAGTCACAATGAGCAGTTCTTC.

The chain has TRBV7-9 and TRBJ2-2; D is uncertain. Germline values: CDR1 SEHNR, CDR2 FQNEAQ (reference sequence). Trimming pared 2 bases from V and 4 bases from J, leaving 17 bases between. The CDR3 totals 17 residues. In DNA, the CDR3 is TGTGCCAGCAGCTTAACATCCCGACATCTTCTCACCGGGGAGCTGTTTTTT. It translates to CASSLTSRHLLTGELFF.

The chain uses TRBV7-7 and TRBJ2-1, with D perhaps TRBD1 (5 bases). Germline CDR1 and CDR2: SSHAT and FNYEAQ (reference sequence). The CDR3 is 15 residues long. Trimming left V 2 bases short and J 8 bases short, with 16 bases between. In DNA form, the CDR3 reads TGTGCCAGCAGCTTAAAAGGTTCAGGGCAGGATGAGCAGTTCTTC. Amino acid sequence: CASSLKGSGQDEQFF.

The chain has TRBV5-6 and TRBJ2-7, with a possible D match to TRBD1 (6 bases). Germline assignment: CDR1 SGHDT and CDR2 YYEEEE. V lost 4 bases to trimming and J lost 2 bases, with 13 bases between them. The CDR3 consists of 14 residues. CDR3 sequence: CASSPGTLAYEQYF. CDR3 sequence (DNA): TGTGCCAGCAGCCCAGGGACACTTGCCTACGAGCAGTACTTC.

In its sample, this clone was seen once. The V and J genes are TRBV3-1 (or the pseudogene TRBV3-2) and TRBJ1-1; perhaps TRBD1 as D (6 bases). V gave up 4 bases and J gave up 4 bases, with 16 bases separating them. CDR3 length: 15 residues. Germline V CDR1 and CDR2: LGHDT, YNNKEL (reference sequence). Here the CDR3 reads CASSLTGRGRTEAFF. CDR3 DNA: TGTGCCAGCAGCCTCACAGGGAGGGGACGCACTGAAGCTTTCTTT.

The chain links TRBV2 to TRBJ1-5, with D maybe TRBD1 (6 bases). The germline V and J ends were trimmed by 1 base and 0 bases, with 16 bases remaining between them. Germline V CDR1 and CDR2: SNHLY, FYNNEI. This CDR3 has 18 residues. The CDR3 here is CASSEGSRGHRSNQPQHF. The CDR3 nucleotides are TGTGCCAGCAGTGAAGGGTCCAGGGGACACCGTAGCAATCAGCCCCAGCATTTT.

The gene calls are TRBV10-1 and TRBJ2-1, with a weak D call TRBD2 (5 bases). The CDR3 consists of 13 residues. Per the germline V gene, CDR1 is WNHNN and CDR2 is SYGVQD (reference sequence). With 2 bases removed from V and 8 bases from J, the gap between germline ends came to 10 bases. CDR3 nucleotide sequence: TGCGCCAGCAGTGAGAAGGGAGTGGATGAGCAGTTCTTC. As protein: CASSEKGVDEQFF.

The chain uses TRBV7-3 and TRBJ2-1; D is perhaps TRBD2 (5 bases). V lost 3 bases, J lost 3 bases, and 12 bases lay in between. CDR1 and CDR2 (germline): SGHTA, FQGTGA. The CDR3 runs 15 residues. CDR3 sequence (DNA): TGTGCCAGCAGCTTGGACGGGGTGTACTACAATGAGCAGTTCTTC. Translated, it gives CASSLDGVYYNEQFF. Full variable domain (remainder filled in from reference TRBV7-3 and TRBJ2-1): GAGVSQTPSNKVTEKGKYVELRCDPISGHTALYWYRQSLGQGPEFLIYFQGTGAADDSGLPNDRFFAVRPEGSVSTLKIQRTERGDSAVYLCASSLDGVYYNEQFFGPGTRLTVL.